Here is one T cell receptor (beta chain) with its context. Antigen unknown. Germline V gene lookup returns CDR1 LGHDT and CDR2 YNNKEL (reference sequence). CDR3 size: 15 residues. The V gene lost 5 bases and the J gene lost 7 bases, with 20 bases spanning the gap. The data are from a study of T cell responses to AZD1222 COVID-19 vaccine. Study observations and caveats: After two AZD1222 doses, spike-specific TCR breadth and depth rose versus day 0. Repertoires were obtained only post-peak T cell response.

The method was immunoSEQ multiplex PCR; TCRdb's version includes in-frame clones alone and lacks a portion of them. The sample includes tens of thousands of clones, about 88% of them seen just once. This specimen was peripheral blood, taken on day 0 of AZD1222 vaccination. This clonotype was obtained from an adult in good health. The rearrangement uses TRBV3-1 (or the pseudogene TRBV3-2) and TRBJ1-1, with D possibly being TRBD1 (6 bases). Here the CDR3 reads CASSSSLRGNGEAFF. The CDR3 nucleotides read TGTGCCAGCAGCTCCTCCCTTAGGGGGAATGGTGAAGCTTTCTTT.